A single sample gave rise to the 26 T cell receptor beta chains below, sequenced in a study of OX40 agonist ivuxolimab in advanced cancers. Sequenced by immunoSEQ multiplex PCR; TCRdb stores in-frame clones only, minus some. The data hold about 20,000 clones, with roughly 85% observed a single time. The sample was CD4+ or CD8+ T cells sorted from blood, taken in a trial of the OX40 agonist ivuxolimab. The receptors were gathered from an adult with an advanced solid tumor such as melanoma, head and neck, liver or kidney cancer.

The genes are TRBV29-1 and TRBJ1-2; D remains unclear. Deletions cut 3 bases from V and 9 bases from J, with 14 bases between. In germline, CDR1 is SQVTM, CDR2 ANQGSEA. The CDR3 spans 12 residues. The CDR3 here is CSVEVGFRRYTF. In DNA, the CDR3 is TGCAGCGTTGAGGTCGGGTTTAGGCGCTACACCTTC. The whole variable domain, filled in from reference TRBV29-1 and TRBJ1-2, reads SAVISQKPSRDICQRGTSLTIQCQVDSQVTMMFWYRQQPGQSLTLIATANQGSEATYESGFVIDKFPISRPNLTFSTLTVSNMSPEDSSIYLCSVEVGFRRYTFGSGTRLTVV.

The chain joins TRBV6-4 to TRBJ2-7; 8 nucleotides agree with TRBD2. The CDR3 covers 17 residues. With 4 bases clipped from V and 0 bases from J, the junction kept 11 bases outside the gene matches. Germline V lookup: CDR1 MRHNA, CDR2 SNTAGT. The CDR3 sequence: CASSGGRLASFSYEQYF. CDR3 bases: TGTGCCAGCAGTGGGGGCCGACTAGCGTCTTTCTCCTACGAGCAGTACTTC.

The genes are TRBV2 and TRBJ2-7; 8 nucleotides match TRBD2. This CDR3 has 15 residues. Trimming removed 3 bases from V and 4 bases from J; junction bases left unmatched: 8. In germline, CDR1 is SNHLY, CDR2 FYNNEI. The chain's CDR3 is CASSDSPGGRYEQYF. CDR3 bases: TGTGCCAGCAGTGATTCGCCGGGGGGGAGGTACGAGCAGTACTTC.

The V gene is TRBV27, the J gene TRBJ2-7; 8 bases are a match to TRBD1. V dropped 2 bases and J dropped 4; count of bases not matched to a gene: 4. CDR1 is MNHEY and CDR2 is SMNVEV in the germline V gene (reference sequence). CDR3 length: 14 amino acids. The CDR3 is CASSLNRGMYEQYF. Here the CDR3 DNA reads TGTGCCAGCAGTTTAAACAGGGGGATGTACGAGCAGTACTTC.

The chain carries TRBV7-3 and TRBJ2-3; 13 positions match TRBD2. V lost 0 bases, J lost 0 bases, and 3 bases stayed unmatched. The length of the CDR3 is 18 residues. Germline values: CDR1 SGHTA, CDR2 FQGTGA. CDR3 amino acids: CASSLTSGLAGSTDTQYF. DNA for the CDR3: TGTGCCAGCAGCTTAACGTCGGGACTAGCGGGGAGCACAGATACGCAGTATTTT.

The J gene is TRBJ2-2, the V gene TRBV9; D not certain. The CDR3 sequence is 15 residues long. V was shortened by 0 bases and J by 6 bases, with 12 bases between the two germline ends. CDR1 SGDLS and CDR2 YYNGEE come from the germline V gene. The CDR3 DNA is TGTGCCAGCAGCGTAGGATCTTCCGGAGCCGGGGAGCTGTTTTTT. This gives the protein CASSVGSSGAGELFF.

The V call is TRBV5-6, the J call TRBJ1-5, with D hard to call. CDR3 length: 15 residues. Trimming left V 2 bases short and J 2 bases short, with 11 bases between. In germline, CDR1 is SGHDT, CDR2 YYEEEE. Here the CDR3 reads CASSFGGLGNQPQHF. The CDR3 region has the DNA TGTGCCAGCAGCTTTGGAGGTTTGGGCAATCAGCCCCAGCATTTT.

The rearrangement links TRBV27 to TRBJ2-7, with D perhaps TRBD2 (6 bases). The CDR3 runs 15 residues. The germline CDR1 and CDR2 sequences are MNHEY and SMNVEV (reference sequence). The V and J ends lost 2 bases and 2 bases respectively, with 13 bases between them. The CDR3 region is CASSLGVGGPYEQYF. Here the CDR3 DNA reads TGTGCCAGCAGTTTAGGGGTCGGGGGACCCTACGAGCAGTACTTC.

CDR3 sequence: CASSLSVANYGYTF. The CDR3 DNA is TGTGCCAGCAGTTTATCCGTGGCTAACTATGGCTACACCTTC. This chain joins TRBV27 and TRBJ1-2; D call uncertain. V was shortened by 0 bases and J by 0 bases, with 5 bases between the two germline ends. CDR1 is MNHEY and CDR2 is SMNVEV in the germline V gene (reference sequence). This CDR3 has 14 amino acids.

The chain combines TRBV27 with TRBJ2-1, with 14 bases that match TRBD2. V trimming: 6 bases; J trimming: 9 bases; junction bases outside the gene matches: 10. This CDR3 has 16 amino acids. Germline CDR1 and CDR2: MNHEY and SMNVEV (reference sequence). The CDR3 loop reads CASSYFGGLAGVEQFF. The CDR3 DNA follows: TGTGCCAGCAGCTATTTTGGGGGACTAGCGGGAGTTGAGCAGTTCTTC.

The CDR3 DNA sequence: TGTGCCTGGAGTGTACCCATGGTATACGAGCAGTACTTC. Translating it yields CAWSVPMVYEQYF. The chain carries TRBV30 and TRBJ2-7; D is unresolved. V was pared by 0 bases and J by 4 bases, with 10 bases between. The germline V gene has CDR1 GTSNPN and CDR2 SVGIG (reference sequence). The CDR3 loop spans 13 amino acids.

This clone appeared a few times. The chain carries TRBV5-4 and TRBJ1-6; D is uncertain. Trimming took 5 bases from V and 8 from J, leaving 11 bases between them. The CDR3 extends over 13 amino acids. Looked up from germline, CDR1 is SGHNT and CDR2 is YYREEE (reference sequence). CDR3 in amino acids: CASRGALDSPLHF. CDR3 sequence (DNA): TGTGCCAGCAGGGGAGCCCTGGATTCACCCCTCCACTTT.

The gene calls are TRBV5-1 and TRBJ1-2; the match to TRBD1 covers 8 bases. Per germline, CDR1 SGHRS and CDR2 YFSETQ. CDR3 length equals 15 residues. V lost 4 bases to trimming and J lost 4 bases; unmatched junction nucleotides: 9. CDR3: CASSDPGQEAYGYTF. The CDR3 nucleotides read TGCGCCAGCAGCGATCCGGGACAGGAGGCCTATGGCTACACCTTC. Combining the CDR3 with reference TRBV5-1 and TRBJ1-2 gives the whole variable domain KAGVTQTPRYLIKTRGQQVTLSCSPISGHRSVSWYQQTPGQGLQFLFEYFSETQRNKGNFPGRFSGRQFSNSRSEMNVSTLELGDSALYLCASSDPGQEAYGYTFGSGTRLTVV.

The chain has TRBV18 and TRBJ2-7; the match to TRBD2 covers 11 bases. V lost 3 bases to trimming and J lost 3 bases; unmatched junction nucleotides: 19. The CDR3 totals 20 residues. Germline V gene data show CDR1 as KGHSH and CDR2 as LQKENI. CDR3 residues: CASSPRALAGGSSVNYEQYF. CDR3 nucleotides: TGTGCCAGCTCACCTAGGGCCCTAGCGGGAGGTTCCTCCGTTAACTACGAGCAGTACTTC. Variable domain in full (rest from reference TRBV18 and TRBJ2-7): NAGVMQNPRHLVRRRGQEARLRCSPMKGHSHVYWYRQLPEEGLKFMVYLQKENIIDESGMPKERFSAEFPKEGPSILRIQQVVRGDSAAYFCASSPRALAGGSSVNYEQYFGPGTRLTVT.

This rearrangement joins TRBV7-9 to TRBJ1-2; D not certain. Germline-derived CDR1 and CDR2 are SEHNR and FQNEAQ (reference sequence). V lost 3 bases and J 3 bases, leaving 23 bases between the germline ends. The CDR3 is 18 residues long. The CDR3 sequence is CASSFYGVQMDGDYGYTF. The CDR3 DNA reads TGTGCCAGCAGCTTCTACGGGGTTCAGATGGACGGAGACTATGGCTACACCTTC.

The CDR3 region has the DNA TGCGCCAGCAGCCAAGGGGATGCGGGGTCTGAAGCTTTCTTT. It yields the protein CASSQGDAGSEAFF. This rearrangement joins TRBV4-1 to TRBJ1-1; D is unclear. V was cut by 1 base and J by 6 bases, with 12 bases left in between. CDR3 length: 14 amino acids. Germline CDR1 MGHRA, CDR2 YSYEKL.

This clone was detected once. The rearrangement uses TRBV2 and TRBJ2-7, with D uncertain. Germline loops: CDR1 SNHLY, CDR2 FYNNEI. The V gene lost 4 bases and the J gene lost 0 bases, with 7 bases spanning the gap. This CDR3 is built from 13 residues. The CDR3 coding sequence is TGTGCCAGCAGTGGCCCGGGCTCCTACGAGCAGTACTTC. Its protein is CASSGPGSYEQYF.

About this clone: Within the sample, other DNA sequences also encode this same CDR3. The genes are TRBV13 and TRBJ2-5, with D perhaps TRBD2 (5 bases). CDR3 length: 14 amino acids. Germline lookup yields CDR1 PRHDT and CDR2 FYEKMQ (reference sequence). V was trimmed by 4 bases and J by 1 base, leaving 10 bases between them. The CDR3 DNA sequence: TGTGCCAGCAGCTCACCGGGATTCCAAGAGACCCAGTACTTC. Amino acid sequence: CASSSPGFQETQYF.

This chain links TRBV6-5 with TRBJ2-1, with D uncertain. CDR1 MNHEY and CDR2 SVGAGI come from the germline V gene. Trimming shortened V by 3 bases and J by 7 bases, and 10 bases separated the two germline ends. This CDR3 is 13 amino acids long. The CDR3 coding sequence is TGTGCCAGCAGTTATTACAAATTAAATGAGCAGTTCTTC. This encodes CASSYYKLNEQFF.

This chain links TRBV7-6 with TRBJ2-1; tentatively, D is TRBD2 (5 bases). CDR3 length: 15 amino acids. The V end lost 3 bases, the J end lost 4 bases, and 13 bases lay between the germline ends. The germline V gene has CDR1 SGHVS and CDR2 FNYEAQ. Here the CDR3 DNA reads TGTGCCAGCAGCTTGTCCAGCGGAGAGTACAATGAGCAGTTCTTC. Its translation is CASSLSSGEYNEQFF.

The chain combines TRBV6-5 with TRBJ2-7; 14 positions match TRBD2. This CDR3 spans 15 amino acids. The germline V gene encodes CDR1 MNHEY and CDR2 SVGAGI. V shed 5 bases and J 3 bases; nucleotides not matched to a gene: 3. DNA for the CDR3: TGTGCCAGCAGTCCGGGACTAGCGGGGGTCTACGAGCAGTACTTC. Its protein is CASSPGLAGVYEQYF.

The J gene is TRBJ2-1, the V gene TRBV27; no clear D gene. The CDR3 is 15 residues long. V lost 5 bases and J lost 5, with 16 bases in between. Germline loops: CDR1 MNHEY, CDR2 SMNVEV (reference sequence). CDR3 sequence: CASSPTPRPDNEQFF. The CDR3 nucleotides read TGTGCCAGCAGTCCTACCCCTAGACCAGACAATGAGCAGTTCTTC.

Only a few counts were recorded for this clone. V and J are TRBV4-3 and TRBJ2-6, with 11 bases aligning to TRBD2. This CDR3 has 19 amino acids. Germline V gives CDR1 LGHNA, CDR2 YSLEER. V gave up 0 bases and J gave up 3 bases; unmatched junction bases: 7. CDR3 in amino acids: CASSQDSPLAGGGANVLTF. The CDR3 DNA follows: TGCGCCAGCAGCCAAGATTCGCCGCTAGCGGGGGGTGGGGCCAACGTCCTGACTTTC.

This chain links TRBV4-1 with TRBJ1-2; D is unresolved. The CDR3 is 14 residues long. V lost 1 base, J lost 4 bases, and 10 bases lay in between. Germline V lookup: CDR1 MGHRA, CDR2 YSYEKL. CDR3 in DNA: TGCGCCAGCAGCCAAGTACCAGGCCCCTATGGCTACACCTTC. It is translated as CASSQVPGPYGYTF.

The gene calls are TRBV9 and TRBJ2-7; 9 bases line up with TRBD2. The germline V gene encodes CDR1 SGDLS and CDR2 YYNGEE. V shed 7 bases, J shed 3 bases, and the junction held 8 bases outside the gene matches. The length of the CDR3 is 14 residues. As DNA, the CDR3 is TGTGCCAGCGCGGTGGCTAGCGGGGACTACGAGCAGTACTTC. This translates into CASAVASGDYEQYF.

The chain joins TRBV6-6 to TRBJ1-1; no clear D. Trimming pared 5 bases from V and 7 bases from J, leaving 5 bases between. This CDR3 spans 10 amino acids. Germline V gene lookup returns CDR1 MNHNY and CDR2 SVGAGI (reference sequence). CDR3 sequence: CASSLYEAFF. For the CDR3, the DNA is TGTGCCAGCAGTCTTTATGAAGCTTTCTTT.